The text below deals with one T cell receptor beta chain. Germline lookup yields CDR1 DFQATT and CDR2 SNEGSKA (reference sequence). The CDR3 has 14 amino acids. Germline trimming cut 0 bases from V and 1 base from J; bases unmatched to any gene: 0. These data belong to a study of HIV-infected patients and healthy controls. TCRdb redid the calling of the 5' RACE reads with MiXCR, one entry per CDR3 protein. This sample has roughly 70,000 distinct CDR3 sequences; approximately 15% occur once, and the top ten carry under 6%. The gene calls are TRBV20-1 and TRBJ1-5, with 7 bases matching TRBD1. The receptor was isolated from a human donor in good health. Sequences were obtained from CD4+ T cells from blood. The CDR3 region has the DNA TGCAGTGCTAGAGAGGGACAGAGCAATCAGCCCCAGCATTTT. Translating gives CSAREGQSNQPQHF.